The 5 T cell receptor beta chains presented below share a single source sample, sequenced in a study of cytotoxic CD8 clonotypes in ibrutinib-treated CLL. Generated by immunoSEQ multiplex PCR, the TCRdb table keeps only in-frame clones and is missing some. The table has a few hundred thousand clones, 67% seen once; the top ten hold 6.3%. The sample was PBMCs, taken after 36 months of ibrutinib treatment. The source is a human donor with chronic lymphocytic leukemia.

The CDR3 coding sequence is TGTGCCATCACGACAGAAGCTAACTATGGCTACACCTTC. Encoded protein: CAITTEANYGYTF. The rearrangement uses TRBV10-3 and TRBJ1-2; D perhaps matches TRBD1 (5 bases). V lost 7 bases and J 0 bases, leaving 9 bases between the germline ends. The CDR3 consists of 13 residues. The V gene's germline CDR1 is ENHRY and CDR2 SYGVKD.

The chain employs TRBV7-2 and TRBJ2-5; D may be TRBD2 (6 bases). The CDR3 sequence is 15 residues long. Deletions cut 5 bases from V and 7 bases from J, with 20 bases between. The germline CDR1 and CDR2 sequences are SGHTA and FQGNSA. As DNA, the CDR3 is TGTGCCAGCAGCCACGGAGGGGACCTCCGAGGGACCCAGTACTTC. Its protein is CASSHGGDLRGTQYF.

The V gene is TRBV19, the J gene TRBJ2-4; TRBD1 matches at 8 bases. The CDR3 is 18 residues long. The ends lost 5 bases at V and 2 bases at J; junction bases unmatched: 14. Germline CDR1 reads LNHDA; CDR2 reads SQIVND (reference sequence). This CDR3 reads CASSWRFYQGASKNIQYF. CDR3 bases: TGTGCCAGTAGTTGGAGATTCTACCAGGGGGCATCCAAAAACATTCAGTACTTC.

The rearrangement joins TRBV4-1 to TRBJ2-1; no clear D. The germline V gene has CDR1 MGHRA and CDR2 YSYEKL. Trimming took off 6 bases at V and 6 bases at J, with 27 bases between the two ends. This CDR3 is built from 18 residues. The CDR3 nucleotides read TGCGCCAGCAGAAACGACCAGAGTCGGGCCCAGTCGGGCAATGAGCAGTTCTTC. Its translation: CASRNDQSRAQSGNEQFF.

J is TRBJ1-2 and V is TRBV4-1, with D uncertain. Trimming left V 5 bases short and J 3 bases short, with 13 bases between. CDR1 and CDR2 from the germline V gene are MGHRA and YSYEKL. CDR3 length equals 14 residues. CDR3 in amino acids: CASSRGVRDYGYTF. As DNA, the CDR3 is TGCGCCAGCAGCAGAGGCGTTAGGGACTATGGCTACACCTTC.